This T cell receptor beta chain was obtained from a study of cytomegalovirus exposure and HLA in healthy donors. Overall study results and limits: High sensitivity and specificity were reportedly achieved when the classifier diagnosed cytomegalovirus status. As confirmed in vitro, a few CMV-associated chains were specific for CMV antigens. Many donors carried some public TCRs, although rarity characterized most TCR sequences.

With 0 bases removed from V and 9 bases from J, the gap between germline ends came to 13 bases. The CDR3 runs 14 residues. Germline values: CDR1 SGHTS, CDR2 YDEGEE. Turning to this clone: Its antigen is unknown.

PCR primers comprised 60 Vbeta and 13 Jbeta primers. Assay: immunoSEQ multiplex PCR; the TCRdb copy retains only in-frame clones and omits some. The table has approximately 150,000 clones, 70% to 80% seen once. The chain couples TRBV5-8 to TRBJ1-5; D remains unclear. The clonotype comes from a female donor in good health and CMV-seronegative. What was sequenced was PBMCs. The CDR3 bases are TGTGCCAGCAGCTTGGGAGGGTTGGGGTCGCCCCAGCATTTT. Protein: CASSLGGLGSPQHF.